The 31 T cell receptor beta chains below were found in one sample sequenced in a study of human T cells and chemical hapten exposure. Unique molecular identifiers were attached to individual cDNA molecules during library preparation. TCRdb re-analysed the reads in MiXCR, keeping a single row per CDR3 protein. The sample has about 4,100 distinct CDR3 sequences, roughly half seen once. Treatment specified: therapeutic diphenylcyclopropenone sensitization with weekly scalp DPC. Sequenced material: whole blood, taken before DPC sensitization or 2, 6, or about 24 weeks after (not recorded which). The receptors come from an adult with alopecia areata. Some clones in this sample may be carry-over from other donors' samples. This table probably holds off-target reads from a library built for another chain.

This chain uses TRBV2 with TRBJ2-7; 7 positions match TRBD2. The V and J ends lost 6 bases and 2 bases, in that order; junction bases with no gene match: 7. The CDR3 runs to 14 residues. Germline V gene data show CDR1 as SNHLY and CDR2 as FYNNEI. For the CDR3, the DNA is TGTGCCAGCAGACCGACTAGCAACCCCTACGAGCAGTACTTC. The encoded protein is CASRPTSNPYEQYF.

This clonotype was recorded a few times. This sequence joins TRBV19 and TRBJ2-3, with TRBD2 matching 13 bases. This CDR3 contains 16 residues. The J segment lost 3 bases and the V segment lost 5 bases, leaving 5 bases of the junction unmatched. From germline, CDR1 is LNHDA and CDR2 SQIVND (reference sequence). The CDR3 loop is CASSSRTSGSTDTQYF. The CDR3 DNA sequence: TGTGCCAGTAGTTCCAGGACTAGCGGGAGTACAGATACGCAGTATTTT.

The rearrangement uses TRBV6-6 and TRBJ2-7, with D possibly matching TRBD2 (5 bases). The CDR3 totals 13 residues. V dropped 2 bases and J dropped 7 bases, with 12 bases sitting between them. Germline CDR1 MNHNY, CDR2 SVGAGI (reference sequence). The CDR3 loop reads CASSYPPQREQYF. Here the CDR3 DNA reads TGTGCCAGCAGTTACCCGCCCCAGCGGGAGCAGTACTTC.

CDR3 protein: CASSVAYSYNEQFF. In DNA form, the CDR3 reads TGTGCCAGCAGCGTCGCATACTCCTACAATGAGCAGTTCTTC. The chain couples TRBV9 to TRBJ2-1; the D is unclear. The CDR3 runs 14 residues. With 2 bases removed from V and 0 bases from J, the gap between germline ends came to 6 bases. The germline V gene has CDR1 SGDLS and CDR2 YYNGEE. The full variable domain, with the rest looked up from reference TRBV9 and TRBJ2-1, is DSGVTQTPKHLITATGQRVTLRCSPRSGDLSVYWYQQSLDQGLQFLIQYYNGEERAKGNILERFSAQQFPDLHSELNLSSLELGDSALYFCASSVAYSYNEQFFGPGTRLTVL.

This clonotype was counted once. The V and J genes are TRBV28 and TRBJ2-7; D is unclear. V shed 5 bases and J shed 2 bases, with 25 bases lying between them. The germline gives CDR1 MDHEN, CDR2 SYDVKM. The CDR3 spans 18 residues. The CDR3 is CASSPTRGTTLDPYEQYF. The CDR3 nucleotides read TGTGCCAGCAGTCCCACACGAGGAACAACTCTCGATCCCTACGAGCAGTACTTC.

CDR3 nucleotides: TGCAGCGTTGGGGGGCCCTACACCGGGGAGCTGTTTTTT. Translation: CSVGGPYTGELFF. This chain joins TRBV29-1 and TRBJ2-2; the D gene is possibly TRBD1 (6 bases). Trimming left V 4 bases short and J 3 bases short, with 9 bases between. The germline gives CDR1 SQVTM, CDR2 ANQGSEA. The CDR3 contains 13 residues.

The chain is built from TRBV21-1 and TRBJ1-1. TRBV21-1 is an annotated pseudogene. The CDR3 extends over 15 amino acids. The CDR3 reads CASSPTGVSNTEAFF. The CDR3, as DNA: TGTGCCAGCAGCCCCACGGGAGTGTCGAACACTGAAGCTTTCTTT.

This clonotype was detected only a few times. The J gene is TRBJ2-2, the V gene TRBV5-1; D not certain. The CDR3 is made up of 15 amino acids. The germline V gene has CDR1 SGHRS and CDR2 YFSETQ. V shed 0 bases and J shed 1 base, with 7 bases lying between them. CDR3 sequence: CASSLDLWNTGELFF. The CDR3 nucleotides read TGCGCCAGCAGCTTGGATCTCTGGAACACCGGGGAGCTGTTTTTT.

The rearrangement links TRBV7-8 to TRBJ2-7; D not certain. This CDR3 has 12 residues. CDR1 SGHVS and CDR2 FQNEAQ come from the germline V gene. The V end lost 4 bases, the J end lost 4 bases, and 8 bases lay between the germline ends. CDR3 sequence (DNA): TGTGCCAGCAGCTCCGACCGGTACGAGCAGTACTTC. Protein: CASSSDRYEQYF.

V gene TRBV7-6 combines with J gene TRBJ1-6, with D tentatively TRBD1 (5 bases). Per the germline V gene, CDR1 is SGHVS and CDR2 is FNYEAQ. This CDR3 has 16 residues. The V and J ends lost 1 base and 3 bases respectively, with 10 bases between them. The CDR3 DNA reads TGTGCCAGCAGCTTAGGACAGAGAGGCTATAATTCACCCCTCCACTTT. Its protein is CASSLGQRGYNSPLHF.

This chain uses TRBV29-1 with TRBJ2-1; possibly TRBD1 for D (5 bases). The V gene lost 5 bases and the J gene lost 0 bases, with 11 bases spanning the gap. CDR3 length: 14 residues. Germline loops: CDR1 SQVTM, CDR2 ANQGSEA. CDR3 nucleotide sequence: TGCAGCGTTCCGACAGACGTCTCCTACAATGAGCAGTTCTTC. Translating it yields CSVPTDVSYNEQFF.

This chain joins TRBV27 and TRBJ2-7; tentative D call: TRBD2 (5 bases). This CDR3 has 13 amino acids. Between the trimmed V and J ends, which lost 5 bases and 1 base, there was a span of 9 bases. Per the germline V gene, CDR1 is MNHEY and CDR2 is SMNVEV (reference sequence). The CDR3 here is CASSLADSYEQYF. The CDR3 coding sequence is TGTGCCAGCAGTCTAGCCGATTCCTACGAGCAGTACTTC.

V gene TRBV6-2 or TRBV6-3 combines with J gene TRBJ2-1; D is ambiguous. The germline V and J ends were trimmed by 6 bases and 8 bases, with 8 bases remaining between them. Germline CDR1 reads MNHEY; CDR2 reads SVGEGT. CDR3 size: 11 residues. The CDR3 coding sequence is TGTGCCAGCAGAGATACAGATGAGCAGTTCTTC. It translates to CASRDTDEQFF.

This chain uses TRBV12-3 or TRBV12-4 with TRBJ2-7; 11 bases align to TRBD2. This CDR3 is built from 14 residues. With 7 bases clipped from V and 2 bases from J, the junction kept 4 bases outside the gene matches. The CDR3 DNA follows: TGTGCCAGCAAGGGGACTAGCGGCACCTACGAGCAGTACTTC. Translated, it gives CASKGTSGTYEQYF.

This clonotype was seen more than once but under ten times. The genes are TRBV3-1 and TRBJ2-7; D is undetermined. Germline CDR1 and CDR2: LGHDT and YNNKEL (reference sequence). The CDR3 length is 14 residues. V gave up 1 base and J gave up 0 bases, with 7 bases separating them. CDR3 coding DNA: TGTGCCAGCAGCCAAGGACCACTCTCCTACGAGCAGTACTTC. Its protein is CASSQGPLSYEQYF.

The V call is TRBV27, the J call TRBJ2-3; 9 bases agree with TRBD1. V was clipped by 6 bases and J by 4 bases; unmatched bases: 2. This CDR3 has 13 amino acids. CDR1 MNHEY and CDR2 SMNVEV come from the germline V gene (reference sequence). The CDR3 sequence: CASRDRGSDTQYF. The CDR3 DNA is TGTGCCAGCAGGGACAGGGGATCAGATACGCAGTATTTT.

The chain recombines TRBV11-2 with TRBJ2-2, with 11 bases that match TRBD2. V shed 1 base and J 6 bases; nucleotides not matched to a gene: 1. The CDR3 spans 15 residues. Germline V gives CDR1 SGHAT, CDR2 FQNNGV. CDR3 amino acids: CASSLASGGPGELFF. CDR3 sequence (DNA): TGTGCCAGCAGCTTAGCTAGCGGGGGGCCCGGGGAGCTGTTTTTT.

This clonotype showed up just a few times. The rearrangement joins TRBV27 to TRBJ2-7, with 8 positions matching TRBD1. Germline V gene sequence: CDR1 MNHEY, CDR2 SMNVEV (reference sequence). V gave up 6 bases and J gave up 3 bases; unmatched junction bases: 16. The CDR3 runs 17 residues. Here the CDR3 reads CASSPIRPDRDVYEQYF. The CDR3 nucleotides read TGTGCCAGCAGCCCCATTCGGCCGGACAGGGACGTCTACGAGCAGTACTTC.

The CDR3 sequence is CSAREPTSGTETQYF. CDR3 nucleotides: TGCAGTGCTAGAGAACCTACTAGCGGTACAGAGACCCAGTACTTC. The V gene is TRBV20-1, the J gene TRBJ2-5; 8 nucleotides line up with TRBD2. V was clipped by 0 bases and J by 4 bases; unmatched bases: 7. CDR3 length equals 15 residues. Germline V gene sequence: CDR1 DFQATT, CDR2 SNEGSKA (reference sequence).

CDR3 sequence: CSAWGGPTDTQYF. CDR3 DNA: TGCAGCGCATGGGGGGGACCCACAGATACGCAGTATTTT. This sequence joins TRBV29-1 and TRBJ2-3, with 7 bases that match TRBD2. Germline assignment: CDR1 SQVTM and CDR2 ANQGSEA. The V and J ends lost 7 bases and 2 bases, in that order; junction bases with no gene match: 6. This CDR3 is 13 amino acids long.

This clonotype was seen a few times. DNA for the CDR3: TGTGCCAGCAGCCTATCTTCCGGCGGGAGATACAATGAGCAGTTCTTC. Translated, it gives CASSLSSGGRYNEQFF. The chain is built from TRBV7-3 and TRBJ2-1; TRBD2 matches 7 bases. CDR3 length: 16 residues. The ends lost 5 bases at V and 4 bases at J; junction bases unmatched: 11. Germline V gene lookup returns CDR1 SGHTA and CDR2 FQGTGA.

This chain joins TRBV3-1 and TRBJ1-6; D remains unclear. The CDR3 extends over 15 amino acids. Trimming took 4 bases from V and 5 from J, leaving 12 bases between them. CDR1 is LGHDT, CDR2 YNNKEL, per germline (reference sequence). The CDR3 bases are TGTGCCAGCAGCCCCCTCTGGCAGAATAATTCACCCCTCCACTTT. It is translated as CASSPLWQNNSPLHF.

This clonotype was seen only a few times. The rearrangement uses TRBV2 and TRBJ2-5, with D unresolved. Trimming shortened V by 3 bases and J by 5 bases, and 10 bases separated the two germline ends. Germline V CDR1 and CDR2: SNHLY, FYNNEI. The CDR3 is 13 residues long. The CDR3 protein is CASSDTGMETQYF. CDR3 DNA sequence: TGTGCCAGCAGTGATACGGGTATGGAGACCCAGTACTTC.

V and J are TRBV27 and TRBJ2-7, with a possible D match to TRBD2 (5 bases). Germline CDR1 reads MNHEY; CDR2 reads SMNVEV (reference sequence). CDR3 size: 11 residues. Trimming removed 6 bases at V and 6 bases at J, with 9 bases between. The CDR3 region has the DNA TGTGCCAGCAGCGGAGGAGCCGAGCAGTACTTC. Encoded protein: CASSGGAEQYF.

This CDR3 is CSGERDSYNEQFF. CDR3 DNA sequence: TGCAGCGGAGAGCGGGACAGCTACAATGAGCAGTTCTTC. The chain couples TRBV29-1 to TRBJ2-1; D could derive from TRBD1 or TRBD2 (7 bases each). V dropped 7 bases and J dropped 3 bases, with 13 bases sitting between them. CDR3 length: 13 amino acids. Germline V gives CDR1 SQVTM, CDR2 ANQGSEA.

The chain links TRBV5-1 to TRBJ2-1; perhaps D is TRBD1 or TRBD2 (5 bases each). CDR1 and CDR2 (germline): SGHRS, YFSETQ. CDR3 length: 13 residues. Trimming pared 6 bases from V and 9 bases from J, leaving 16 bases between. In DNA form, the CDR3 reads TGCGCCAGCACCCGGAGGTGGGGGAGTGAGCAGTTCTTC. Translating it yields CASTRRWGSEQFF.

The J gene is TRBJ2-3, the V gene TRBV7-3; TRBD1 agrees at 7 bases. The CDR3 consists of 12 residues. The V segment lost 5 bases and the J segment 9 bases; nucleotides outside the gene matches: 5. The germline gives CDR1 SGHTA, CDR2 FQGTGA. CDR3 sequence: CASSLTGTTQYF. Here the CDR3 DNA reads TGTGCCAGCAGCCTGACAGGGACCACGCAGTATTTT. The full variable domain, rest sourced from reference TRBV7-3 and TRBJ2-3, is GAGVSQTPSNKVTEKGKYVELRCDPISGHTALYWYRQSLGQGPEFLIYFQGTGAADDSGLPNDRFFAVRPEGSVSTLKIQRTERGDSAVYLCASSLTGTTQYFGPGTRLTVL.

This chain connects TRBV4-2 to TRBJ2-7; TRBD2 matches at 10 bases. Germline CDR1 is LGHNA and CDR2 is YNFKEQ. This CDR3 comprises 14 residues. With V trimmed by 2 bases and J by 2 bases, 0 bases remained unmatched. CDR3 in amino acids: CASSQSGRAYEQYF. The CDR3 nucleotides are TGTGCCAGCAGCCAAAGCGGGAGGGCCTACGAGCAGTACTTC.

The chain carries TRBV25-1 and TRBJ2-1, with 13 nucleotides matching TRBD2. The CDR3 has 16 residues. The V segment lost 3 bases and the J segment 8 bases; nucleotides outside the gene matches: 7. CDR1 is MGHDK, CDR2 SYGVNS, per germline. In DNA, the CDR3 is TGTGCCAGCAGTGACCCCACTAGCGGGGGGGCCGATGAGCAGTTCTTC. Translation gives CASSDPTSGGADEQFF.

The rearrangement uses TRBV5-1 and TRBJ1-1, with 10 bases aligning to TRBD1. V gave up 3 bases and J gave up 8 bases; unmatched junction bases: 4. Germline CDR1 and CDR2: SGHRS and YFSETQ. The CDR3 is 13 amino acids. Here the CDR3 DNA reads TGCGCCAGCAGCTCAGACAGGGGGCGCGAAGCTTTCTTT. It is translated as CASSSDRGREAFF.

The genes are TRBV11-2 and TRBJ2-7, with a tentative D call TRBD2 (6 bases). This CDR3 region has 16 residues. Germline values: CDR1 SGHAT, CDR2 FQNNGV. Between the trimmed V and J ends, which lost 2 bases and 0 bases, there was a span of 14 bases. Here the CDR3 DNA reads TGTGCCAGCAGCTTAATGGGCTCGGGAGCCTCCTACGAGCAGTACTTC. Translating it yields CASSLMGSGASYEQYF.